The rows below give T cell receptor beta chains drawn from one sample of a study of cytomegalovirus exposure and HLA in healthy donors. TCRdb's table, derived via immunoSEQ multiplex PCR, lists solely in-frame clones and lacks some. The profile covers about 160,000 clones, with around four fifths appearing a single time and 1.5% to 2% taken by the ten largest. Source material: PBMCs. These receptors were collected from a woman in her late teens or twenties in good health and CMV-seronegative. The CDR3 runs from the conserved cysteine through the conserved F or W. The order of the fields is D gene, J gene, V gene, clone size, CDR3 DNA, CDR3 protein. A D gene is named only where the DNA matches it firmly. Size is omitted from some rows. Given values are once, few, many or a class for expanded clones.

d_call: TRBD1
j_call: TRBJ1-2
v_call: TRBV7-8
clone_size: few
cdr3_nt: TGTGCCAGCAGCTTACAACTACTTCCCCAGGACAGGGGAGGCTACACCTTC
cdr3_aa: CASSLQLLPQDRGGYTF

d_call: .
j_call: TRBJ2-5
v_call: TRBV6-6
clone_size: .
cdr3_nt: TGTGCCAGCTCCTATCTGCGGGGCCCCCAAGAGACCCAGTACTTC
cdr3_aa: CASSYLRGPQETQYF

d_call: .
j_call: TRBJ2-1
v_call: TRBV5-5
clone_size: .
cdr3_nt: TGTGCCAGCAGCTTGAGGCAGGGGGGCCATGAGCAGTTCTTC
cdr3_aa: CASSLRQGGHEQFF

d_call: .
j_call: TRBJ2-1
v_call: TRBV6-5
clone_size: .
cdr3_nt: TGTGCCAGCAGTTACTCGAGGGTAGGCAATGAGCAGTTCTTC
cdr3_aa: CASSYSRVGNEQFF

d_call: TRBD1
j_call: TRBJ1-2
v_call: TRBV6-4
clone_size: once
cdr3_nt: TGTGCCAGCAGTGAAGAGGGGACACTCATCCCAGGGGGCTATGGCTACACCTTC
cdr3_aa: CASSEEGTLIPGGYGYTF

d_call: TRBD2
j_call: TRBJ2-7
v_call: TRBV18
clone_size: .
cdr3_nt: TGTGCCAGCTCACCGCGGGGAGGGGACTCCTACGAGCAGTACTTC
cdr3_aa: CASSPRGGDSYEQYF

d_call: .
j_call: TRBJ1-1
v_call: TRBV7-9
clone_size: .
cdr3_nt: TGTGCCAGCAGCTTATTCTCGGGGAACACTGAAGCTTTCTTT
cdr3_aa: CASSLFSGNTEAFF

d_call: TRBD2
j_call: TRBJ2-1
v_call: TRBV19
clone_size: .
cdr3_nt: TGTGCCAGTAGTGGGACTAGCGGGAGGTACAATGAGCAGTTCTTC
cdr3_aa: CASSGTSGRYNEQFF

d_call: .
j_call: TRBJ2-7
v_call: TRBV7-9
clone_size: .
cdr3_nt: TGTGCCAGCAGCTTAAGTCTCAGCTACGAGCAGTACTTC
cdr3_aa: CASSLSLSYEQYF

d_call: .
j_call: TRBJ2-7
v_call: TRBV6-5
clone_size: .
cdr3_nt: TGTGCCAGCAGTTACCAGTCGTCACCTCGTTCCTACGAGCAGTACTTC
cdr3_aa: CASSYQSSPRSYEQYF